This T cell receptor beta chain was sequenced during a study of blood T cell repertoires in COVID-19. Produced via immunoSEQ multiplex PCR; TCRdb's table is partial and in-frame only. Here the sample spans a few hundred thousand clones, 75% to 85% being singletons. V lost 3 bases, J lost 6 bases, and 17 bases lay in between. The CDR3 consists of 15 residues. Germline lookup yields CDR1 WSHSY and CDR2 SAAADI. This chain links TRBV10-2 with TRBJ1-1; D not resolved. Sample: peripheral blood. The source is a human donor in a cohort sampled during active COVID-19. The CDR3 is CASSDGEKGNPEAFF. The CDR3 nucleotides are TGCGCCAGCAGTGATGGGGAGAAGGGAAACCCTGAAGCTTTCTTT.